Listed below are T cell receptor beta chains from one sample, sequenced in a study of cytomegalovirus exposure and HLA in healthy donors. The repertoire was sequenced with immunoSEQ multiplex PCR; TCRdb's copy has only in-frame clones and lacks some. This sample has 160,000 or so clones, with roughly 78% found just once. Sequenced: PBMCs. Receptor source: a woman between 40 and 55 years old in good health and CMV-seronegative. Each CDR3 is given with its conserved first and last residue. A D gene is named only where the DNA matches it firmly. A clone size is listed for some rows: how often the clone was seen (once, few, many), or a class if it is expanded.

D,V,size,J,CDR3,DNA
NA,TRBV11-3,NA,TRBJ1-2,CASSLDSGWGNYGYTF,TGTGCCAGCAGCTTAGATAGCGGTTGGGGTAACTATGGTTACACCTTC
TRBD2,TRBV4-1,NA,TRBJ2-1,CASSGRTSGGASEQFF,TGCGCCAGCAGCGGCCGGACTAGCGGGGGGGCAAGTGAGCAGTTCTTC
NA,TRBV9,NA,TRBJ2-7,CASSVGGGLSYEQYF,TGTGCCAGCAGCGTAGGGGGGGGCCTGTCCTACGAGCAGTACTTC
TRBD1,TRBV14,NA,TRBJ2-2,CASSHLDRGGTGELFF,TGTGCCAGCAGCCACCTGGACAGGGGAGGCACCGGGGAGCTGTTTTTT
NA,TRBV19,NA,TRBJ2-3,CASSMGSPDTQYF,TGTGCCAGTAGTATGGGTAGCCCAGATACGCAGTATTTT
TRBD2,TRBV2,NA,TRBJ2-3,CASSDHGGAYTDTQYF,TGTGCCAGCAGTGACCACGGGGGGGCCTACACAGATACGCAGTATTTT
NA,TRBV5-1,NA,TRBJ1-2,CASSLAGRGYTF,TGCGCCAGCAGCTTGGCCGGTCGAGGCTACACCTTC
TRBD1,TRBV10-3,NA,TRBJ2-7,CAIWDRPPYEQYF,TGTGCCATTTGGGACAGGCCCCCCTACGAGCAGTACTTC
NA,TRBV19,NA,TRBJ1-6,CASSIAGVLSPLHF,TGTGCCAGTAGTATCGCAGGGGTATTGTCACCCCTCCACTTT
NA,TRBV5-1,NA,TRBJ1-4,CASNWGLGEKLFF,TGCGCCAGCAACTGGGGCCTAGGGGAAAAACTGTTTTTT
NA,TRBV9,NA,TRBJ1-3,CASSAPGTSAGNTIYF,TGTGCCAGCAGCGCCCCGGGGACATCGGCTGGAAACACCATATATTTT
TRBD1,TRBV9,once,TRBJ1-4,CASSVQDRAPNEKLFF,TGTGCCAGCAGCGTTCAAGACAGGGCTCCTAATGAAAAACTGTTTTTT
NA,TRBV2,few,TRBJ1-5,CASSEAETARGQPQHF,TGTGCCAGCAGTGAAGCGGAGACTGCTAGAGGTCAGCCCCAGCATTTT
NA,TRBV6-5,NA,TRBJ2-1,CASSYLYEQFF,TGTGCCAGCAGTTACCTTTATGAGCAGTTCTTC
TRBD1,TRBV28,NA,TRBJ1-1,CASSRQGDGTEAFF,TGTGCCAGCAGCAGACAGGGGGATGGCACTGAAGCTTTCTTT
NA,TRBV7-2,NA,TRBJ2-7,CASSLSESYEQYF,TGTGCCAGCAGCCTTTCAGAATCCTACGAGCAGTACTTC
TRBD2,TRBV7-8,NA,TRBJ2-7,CASSPGGACEQYF,TGTGCCAGCAGCCCGGGGGGGGCTTGCGAGCAGTACTTC
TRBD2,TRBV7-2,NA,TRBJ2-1,CASSLGLAGGYDEQFF,TGTGCCAGCAGCTTAGGCCTAGCGGGAGGATACGATGAGCAGTTCTTC
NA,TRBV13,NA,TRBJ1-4,CANSLRGISNEKLFF,TGTGCCAACAGCTTACGGGGTATATCTAATGAAAAACTGTTTTTT
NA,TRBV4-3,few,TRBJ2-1,CASSQGLGGDEQFF,TGCGCCAGCAGCCAAGGACTAGGGGGCGATGAGCAGTTCTTC
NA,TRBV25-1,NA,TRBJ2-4,CASSTPPTTGNIQYF,TGTGCCAGCAGTACGCCTCCGACTACCGGGAACATTCAGTACTTC
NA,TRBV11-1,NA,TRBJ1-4,CASSQGRGEKLFF,TGTGCCAGCAGCCAAGGACGGGGTGAAAAACTGTTTTTT
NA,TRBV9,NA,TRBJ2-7,CASSLKQVSYEQYF,TGTGCCAGCAGCCTAAAACAGGTCTCCTACGAGCAGTACTTC
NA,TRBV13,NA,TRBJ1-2,CASSWRTPVSGYTF,TGTGCCAGCAGCTGGCGGACTCCTGTGAGCGGCTACACCTTC
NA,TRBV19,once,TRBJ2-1,CASSLPQGIGSEQFF,TGTGCCAGTAGTCTCCCACAGGGAATCGGCTCTGAGCAGTTCTTC
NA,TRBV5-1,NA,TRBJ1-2,CASSFLSETGDGYTF,TGCGCCAGCAGCTTCTTGTCCGAGACAGGAGATGGCTACACCTTC
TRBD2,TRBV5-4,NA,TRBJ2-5,CASRGVLAGEETQYF,TGTGCCAGCAGGGGTGTACTAGCGGGAGAAGAGACCCAGTACTTC
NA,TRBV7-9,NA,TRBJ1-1,CASRARGMDTEAFF,TGTGCCAGCAGAGCCAGGGGTATGGACACTGAAGCTTTCTTT
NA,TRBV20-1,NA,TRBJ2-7,CSATRSGEQYF,TGCAGTGCAACCCGGTCTGGTGAGCAGTACTTC
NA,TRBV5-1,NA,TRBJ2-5,CASAQGSRETQYF,TGCGCCAGCGCTCAGGGCTCCAGGGAGACCCAGTACTTC
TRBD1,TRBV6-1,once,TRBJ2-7,CASSDGTGFFYEQYF,TGTGCCAGCAGTGACGGGACAGGGTTTTTCTACGAGCAGTACTTC
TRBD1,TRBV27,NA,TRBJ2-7,CASIPTGDRSYEQYF,TGTGCCAGCATACCTACAGGGGACCGCTCCTACGAGCAGTACTTC
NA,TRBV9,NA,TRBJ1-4,CASSLDGGANEKLFF,TGTGCCAGCAGCTTGGACGGAGGAGCTAATGAAAAACTGTTTTTT
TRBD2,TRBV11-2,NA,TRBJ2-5,CASSFGLAKETQYF,TGTGCCAGCAGCTTCGGACTAGCGAAAGAGACCCAGTACTTC
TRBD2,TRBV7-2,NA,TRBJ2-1,CASSPLAGGPSYNEQFF,TGTGCCAGCAGCCCCTTAGCGGGGGGGCCGTCCTACAATGAGCAGTTCTTC
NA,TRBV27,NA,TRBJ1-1,CASRLGGENTEAFF,TGTGCCAGCAGGCTTGGAGGGGAGAACACTGAAGCTTTCTTT